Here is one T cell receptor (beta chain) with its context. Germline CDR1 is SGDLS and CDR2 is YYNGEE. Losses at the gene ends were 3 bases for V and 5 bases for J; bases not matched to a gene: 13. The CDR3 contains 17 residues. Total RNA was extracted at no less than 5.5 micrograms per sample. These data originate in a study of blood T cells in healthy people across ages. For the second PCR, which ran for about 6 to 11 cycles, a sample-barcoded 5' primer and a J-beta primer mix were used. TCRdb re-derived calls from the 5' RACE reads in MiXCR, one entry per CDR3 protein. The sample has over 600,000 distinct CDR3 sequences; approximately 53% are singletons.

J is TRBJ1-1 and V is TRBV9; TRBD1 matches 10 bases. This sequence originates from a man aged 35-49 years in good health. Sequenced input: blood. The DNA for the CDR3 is TGTGCCAGCAGCGACACAAGGACAGGGGGGATAGGAACTGAAGCTTTCTTT. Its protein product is CASSDTRTGGIGTEAFF. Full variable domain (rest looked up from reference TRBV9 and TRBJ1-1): DSGVTQTPKHLITATGQRVTLRCSPRSGDLSVYWYQQSLDQGLQFLIQYYNGEERAKGNILERFSAQQFPDLHSELNLSSLELGDSALYFCASSDTRTGGIGTEAFFGQGTRLTVV.